What follows are 28 T cell receptor beta chains derived from one specimen sequenced in a study of control samples from healthy donors and cancer patients. Sequencing used immunoSEQ multiplex PCR; TCRdb keeps in-frame clones, though not all of them. The table has over 75,000 clones, roughly 82% seen once. Input material: blood. These receptors were collected from a man in his sixties in good health.

CDR3 sequence (DNA): TGCGCCAGCAGCTTGCGACCGGGGGATGATGAGCAGTTCTTC. Protein: CASSLRPGDDEQFF. V and J are TRBV5-1 and TRBJ2-1, with D tentatively TRBD2 (6 bases). CDR1 is SGHRS, CDR2 YFSETQ, per germline. The CDR3 sequence is 14 residues long. Trimming pared 1 base from V and 8 bases from J, leaving 13 bases between.

The rearrangement links TRBV6-5 to TRBJ2-3; the D gene is possibly TRBD1 (5 bases). Trimming took 0 bases from V and 11 from J, leaving 12 bases between them. This CDR3 contains 13 residues. CDR1 MNHEY and CDR2 SVGAGI come from the germline V gene. The CDR3 region is CASSYSQGFVQYF. DNA for the CDR3: TGTGCCAGCAGTTACTCGCAGGGTTTTGTGCAGTATTTT.

This sequence joins TRBV9 and TRBJ2-3; unclear D gene. This CDR3 has 13 amino acids. Germline V gives CDR1 SGDLS, CDR2 YYNGEE. The germline V and J ends were trimmed by 1 base and 1 base, with 4 bases remaining between them. The CDR3 loop is CASSVSRTDTQYF. The CDR3 bases are TGTGCCAGCAGCGTATCTCGCACAGATACGCAGTATTTT. The whole variable domain, filled in from reference TRBV9 and TRBJ2-3, reads DSGVTQTPKHLITATGQRVTLRCSPRSGDLSVYWYQQSLDQGLQFLIQYYNGEERAKGNILERFSAQQFPDLHSELNLSSLELGDSALYFCASSVSRTDTQYFGPGTRLTVL.

This clone was seen once. J is TRBJ1-2 and V is TRBV19, with D possibly TRBD1 on 5 matching bases. The V and J ends lost 4 bases and 4 bases respectively, with 7 bases between them. The CDR3 has 12 amino acids. In germline, CDR1 is LNHDA, CDR2 SQIVND (reference sequence). In DNA form, the CDR3 reads TGTGCCAGTAGTAGACAGCTCTATGGCTACACCTTC. Residues: CASSRQLYGYTF. The complete variable domain, with remaining parts taken from reference TRBV19 and TRBJ1-2, reads DGGITQSPKYLFRKEGQNVTLSCEQNLNHDAMYWYRQDPGQGLRLIYYSQIVNDFQKGDIAEGYSVSREKKESFPLTVTSAQKNPTAFYLCASSRQLYGYTFGSGTRLTVV.

The V and J genes are TRBV7-2 and TRBJ1-6; TRBD1 agrees at 10 bases. J gave up 7 bases and V 5 bases, and 5 bases lay outside the gene matches. Germline CDR1 is SGHTA and CDR2 is FQGNSA. This CDR3 spans 15 amino acids. The CDR3 loop reads CASSPRQGANSPLHF. For the CDR3, the DNA is TGTGCCAGCAGCCCCCGACAGGGGGCAAATTCACCCCTCCACTTT.

This chain uses TRBV28 with TRBJ2-1; 8 bases map to TRBD1. The V gene end was trimmed by 6 bases and the J gene end by 9 bases; junction bases not matched to a gene: 10. Germline V gene lookup returns CDR1 MDHEN and CDR2 SYDVKM. The CDR3 consists of 14 residues. The CDR3 region is CASRHGTGLPEQFF. The CDR3 nucleotides read TGTGCCAGCAGACATGGGACAGGTCTTCCTGAGCAGTTCTTC. Full variable domain (remainder filled in from reference TRBV28 and TRBJ2-1): DVKVTQSSRYLVKRTGEKVFLECVQDMDHENMFWYRQDPGLGLRLIYFSYDVKMKEKGDIPEGYSVSREKKERFSLILESASTNQTSMYLCASRHGTGLPEQFFGPGTRLTVL.

The gene calls are TRBV15 and TRBJ1-1, with 8 bases identical to TRBD1. Germline assignment: CDR1 LNHNV and CDR2 YYDKDF (reference sequence). This CDR3 spans 16 amino acids. J gave up 11 bases and V 0 bases, and 14 bases lay outside the gene matches. The CDR3 spells CATSRDAIGQGVGAFF. In DNA form, the CDR3 reads TGTGCCACCAGCAGAGATGCGATCGGACAGGGAGTAGGTGCTTTCTTT.

Regarding this clone: This may be a read error, as it is one base from a much larger clone. This chain links TRBV7-2 with TRBJ2-7; D gene uncertain. V lost 5 bases, J lost 3 bases, and 5 bases lay in between. CDR3 length equals 11 residues. Germline V CDR1 and CDR2: SGHTA, FQGNSA. The CDR3 protein is CASSQVYEQYF. The CDR3 coding sequence is TGTGCCAGCAGCCAGGTCTACGAGCAGTACTTC.

This clone was detected only a few times. The gene calls are TRBV6-1 and TRBJ2-2, with D tentatively TRBD2 (6 bases). The CDR3 has 15 residues. CDR1 is MNHNS and CDR2 is SASEGT in the germline V gene. Trimming took off 2 bases at V and 6 bases at J, with 13 bases between the two ends. The CDR3 is CASSEKLEGAGELFF. The CDR3 DNA sequence: TGTGCCAGCAGTGAAAAGTTGGAGGGAGCCGGGGAGCTGTTTTTT.

The count of this clone is one. The chain uses TRBV5-4 and TRBJ2-2, with 8 bases fitting TRBD1. Germline V gene sequence: CDR1 SGHNT, CDR2 YYREEE (reference sequence). After removal of 4 bases from V and 8 bases from J, the junction contained 1 base not matched to a gene. This CDR3 is 12 amino acids long. The CDR3 DNA reads TGTGCCAGCAGCGGGGACAGGGGGGAGCTGTTTTTT. Protein product: CASSGDRGELFF. Supplemented by reference TRBV5-4 and TRBJ2-2, the full variable domain reads ETGVTQSPTHLIKTRGQQVTLRCSSQSGHNTVSWYQQALGQGPQFIFQYYREEENGRGNFPPRFSGLQFPNYSSELNVNALELDDSALYLCASSGDRGELFFGEGSRLTVL.

The CDR3 DNA reads as TGTGCCTGGAGTGTAGGCTGGCGGGGGTACGAGCAGTACTTC. This gives the protein CAWSVGWRGYEQYF. The chain is built from TRBV30 and TRBJ2-7; TRBD2 matches at 7 bases. J lost 4 bases, V lost 0 bases, and 6 bases had no gene match. The V gene's germline CDR1 is GTSNPN and CDR2 SVGIG (reference sequence). The CDR3 contains 14 residues. The complete variable domain, with remaining parts taken from reference TRBV30 and TRBJ2-7, reads SQTIHQWPATLVQPVGSPLSLECTVEGTSNPNLYWYRQAAGRGLQLLFYSVGIGQISSEVPQNLSASRPQDRQFILSSKKLLLSDSGFYLCAWSVGWRGYEQYFGPGTRLTVT.

On this clone itself: At one end, the junction sequence differs from germline, possibly due to a read error. V usage is TRBV5-5 and J usage is TRBJ1-2; tentatively, D is TRBD1 (6 bases). The germline gives CDR1 SGHKS, CDR2 YYEKEE (reference sequence). The CDR3 is 15 amino acids. CDR3 sequence (DNA): TGTGCCAGCAGCTTGAGGGGGGGGCGAGGTTATGCCTACACCTTC. Protein sequence: CASSLRGGRGYAYTF.

This chain joins TRBV27 and TRBJ1-6, with D possibly TRBD1 on 5 matching bases. Trimming pared 3 bases from V and 6 bases from J, leaving 15 bases between. Germline V gives CDR1 MNHEY, CDR2 SMNVEV (reference sequence). The CDR3 has 16 amino acids. The DNA for the CDR3 is TGTGCCAGCAGTTTCGCGGCCCAAAGGGGTAATTCACCCCTCCACTTT. Translated: CASSFAAQRGNSPLHF.

This chain links TRBV9 with TRBJ2-2; D remains unclear. The CDR3 extends over 15 amino acids. The germline V and J ends were trimmed by 5 bases and 1 base, with 12 bases remaining between them. Germline V gene sequence: CDR1 SGDLS, CDR2 YYNGEE. CDR3 DNA sequence: TGTGCCAGCAGTCATTTAGCTAAGAACACCGGGGAGCTGTTTTTT. Residues: CASSHLAKNTGELFF.

This clone was counted only a few times. The V call is TRBV18, the J call TRBJ2-3; D remains unclear. V lost 6 bases and J 6 bases, leaving 10 bases between the germline ends. The CDR3 is 12 amino acids. CDR1 KGHSH and CDR2 LQKENI come from the germline V gene. The CDR3 sequence is CASSQNGDTQYF. CDR3 DNA sequence: TGTGCCAGCTCGCAAAACGGGGATACGCAGTATTTT.

This chain links TRBV6-5 with TRBJ2-2; 8 nucleotides match TRBD2. Germline V gene data show CDR1 as MNHEY and CDR2 as SVGAGI. This CDR3 spans 15 amino acids. Trimming at V came to 8 bases and at J to 0 bases, leaving 5 bases not matched to a gene. The DNA of the CDR3 is TGTGCCAGCTCCTTTAGCGGGGCGAACACCGGGGAGCTGTTTTTT. This translates into CASSFSGANTGELFF.

The rearrangement links TRBV9 to TRBJ1-2; D is uncertain. The V gene's germline CDR1 is SGDLS and CDR2 YYNGEE. The CDR3 extends over 13 amino acids. The germline V and J ends were trimmed by 0 bases and 0 bases, with 3 bases remaining between them. The CDR3 reads CASSVDANYGYTF. The CDR3 bases are TGTGCCAGCAGCGTAGATGCTAACTATGGCTACACCTTC. The full variable domain, completed using reference TRBV9 and TRBJ1-2, is DSGVTQTPKHLITATGQRVTLRCSPRSGDLSVYWYQQSLDQGLQFLIQYYNGEERAKGNILERFSAQQFPDLHSELNLSSLELGDSALYFCASSVDANYGYTFGSGTRLTVV.

V gene TRBV5-1 combines with J gene TRBJ1-1; D is unresolved. V shed 7 bases and J shed 1 base, with 8 bases lying between them. The CDR3 is 12 amino acids. CDR1 and CDR2 (germline): SGHRS, YFSETQ. CDR3 bases: TGCGCCAGCGGGTCCCCGAACACTGAAGCTTTCTTT. This translates into CASGSPNTEAFF.

A few counts support this clone. The V call is TRBV6-2 or TRBV6-3, the J call TRBJ1-1; D is undetermined. The CDR3 is 15 amino acids. V lost 0 bases and J lost 5, with 13 bases in between. Germline V gene lookup returns CDR1 MNHEY and CDR2 SVGEGT. The CDR3: CASSYSPPRGTEAFF. In DNA form, the CDR3 reads TGTGCCAGCAGTTACTCCCCCCCGAGAGGGACTGAAGCTTTCTTT.

The V and J genes are TRBV14 and TRBJ1-4; 7 bases are shared with TRBD1. This CDR3 has 15 residues. Per germline, CDR1 SGHDN and CDR2 FVKESK. With V trimmed by 5 bases and J by 8 bases, 11 bases remained unmatched. The chain's CDR3 is CASSFTGQFGEKLFF. CDR3 DNA: TGTGCCAGCAGCTTTACGGGACAGTTTGGCGAAAAACTGTTTTTT.

This clone was observed once. The chain recombines TRBV2 with TRBJ2-5; D might be TRBD1 (6 bases). Looked up from germline, CDR1 is SNHLY and CDR2 is FYNNEI. The CDR3 length is 12 residues. The V gene lost 8 bases and the J gene lost 2 bases, with 9 bases spanning the gap. The CDR3 DNA sequence: TGTGCCAGCCGGACAGATCAAGAGACCCAGTACTTC. This gives the protein CASRTDQETQYF.

The V gene is TRBV11-2, the J gene TRBJ1-1, with a weak D call TRBD1 (5 bases). The V gene lost 4 bases and the J gene lost 0 bases, with 12 bases spanning the gap. This CDR3 spans 15 amino acids. Germline CDR1 SGHAT, CDR2 FQNNGV. This CDR3 is CASSSEGLVNTEAFF. Here the CDR3 DNA reads TGTGCCAGCAGCTCAGAGGGACTCGTGAACACTGAAGCTTTCTTT.

The table lists this clone with a few counts. J is TRBJ2-2 and V is TRBV6-5, with 8 nucleotides matching TRBD1. V was pared by 5 bases and J by 5 bases, with 4 bases of the junction left unmatched. Germline lookup yields CDR1 MNHEY and CDR2 SVGAGI. CDR3 length: 14 residues. Here the CDR3 DNA reads TGTGCCAGCAGTAGACAGGGGTTTACCGGGGAGCTGTTTTTT. As protein: CASSRQGFTGELFF.

This rearrangement joins TRBV9 to TRBJ2-2; the D gene could be TRBD1 or TRBD2 (6 bases each). From germline, CDR1 is SGDLS and CDR2 YYNGEE. The CDR3 runs 16 residues. V was pared by 0 bases and J by 4 bases, with 13 bases between. The CDR3 reads CASSVESGAVTGELFF. The CDR3 DNA reads as TGTGCCAGCAGCGTAGAGTCGGGGGCGGTCACCGGGGAGCTGTTTTTT.

V and J are TRBV29-1 and TRBJ1-1; the D gene is possibly TRBD1 (5 bases). Germline V lookup: CDR1 SQVTM, CDR2 ANQGSEA. The germline V and J ends were trimmed by 4 bases and 1 base, with 10 bases remaining between them. This CDR3 region has 13 residues. The CDR3 loop is CSVVRGRNTEAFF. The DNA for the CDR3 is TGCAGCGTTGTTAGGGGAAGGAACACTGAAGCTTTCTTT. The full variable domain, its missing parts supplied by reference TRBV29-1 and TRBJ1-1, is SAVISQKPSRDICQRGTSLTIQCQVDSQVTMMFWYRQQPGQSLTLIATANQGSEATYESGFVIDKFPISRPNLTFSTLTVSNMSPEDSSIYLCSVVRGRNTEAFFGQGTRLTVV.

Concerning this clone itself: Other DNA sequences within the sample encode an identical CDR3. The chain employs TRBV24-1 and TRBJ2-2, with 10 bases identical to TRBD1. The germline CDR1 and CDR2 sequences are KGHDR and SFDVKD. Trimming removed 3 bases from V and 5 bases from J; junction bases left unmatched: 5. The CDR3 is made up of 16 amino acids. CDR3 sequence (DNA): TGTGCCACCAGTGATCCCGGACAGGGGGATACCGGGGAGCTGTTTTTT. The encoded protein is CATSDPGQGDTGELFF.

For the CDR3, the DNA is TGCAGCGTTCAAACAGGGGGCATTAGAGATACGCAGTATTTT. Its translation: CSVQTGGIRDTQYF. The V gene is TRBV29-1, the J gene TRBJ2-3; 9 bases map to TRBD1. The J segment lost 5 bases and the V segment lost 5 bases, leaving 8 bases of the junction unmatched. Germline assignment: CDR1 SQVTM and CDR2 ANQGSEA. CDR3 length: 14 amino acids.

V usage is TRBV11-3 and J usage is TRBJ2-7, with 9 bases aligning to TRBD1. Germline CDR1 is SGHNT and CDR2 is YENEEA. V dropped 6 bases and J dropped 10; count of bases not matched to a gene: 22. This CDR3 comprises 17 residues. The CDR3 is CASSPGTGLSITSRQYF. The DNA of the CDR3 is TGTGCCAGCAGTCCCGGGACAGGGTTATCTATAACATCGCGTCAGTACTTC.